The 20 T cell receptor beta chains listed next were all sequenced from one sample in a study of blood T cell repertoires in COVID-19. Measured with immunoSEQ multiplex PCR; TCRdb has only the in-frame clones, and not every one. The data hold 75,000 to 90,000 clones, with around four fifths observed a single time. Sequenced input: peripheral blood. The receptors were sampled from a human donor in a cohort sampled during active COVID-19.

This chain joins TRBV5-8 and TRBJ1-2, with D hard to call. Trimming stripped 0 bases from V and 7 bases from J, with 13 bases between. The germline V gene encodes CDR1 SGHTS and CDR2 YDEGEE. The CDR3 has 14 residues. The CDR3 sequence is CASSLEGRLVGYTF. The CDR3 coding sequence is TGTGCCAGCAGCTTGGAAGGAAGACTTGTTGGCTACACCTTC.

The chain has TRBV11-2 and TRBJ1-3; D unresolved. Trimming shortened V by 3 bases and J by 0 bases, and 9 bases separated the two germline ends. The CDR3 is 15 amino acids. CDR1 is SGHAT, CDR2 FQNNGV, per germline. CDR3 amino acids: CASSFLLGSGNTIYF. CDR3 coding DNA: TGTGCCAGCAGCTTTCTTCTCGGCTCTGGAAACACCATATATTTT.

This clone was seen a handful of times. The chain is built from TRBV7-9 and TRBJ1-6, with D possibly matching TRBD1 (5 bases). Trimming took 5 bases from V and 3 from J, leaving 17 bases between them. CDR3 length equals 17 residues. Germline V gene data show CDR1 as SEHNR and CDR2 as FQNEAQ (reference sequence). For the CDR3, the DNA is TGTGCCAGCAGCGGTGGAAGTGGGGCCCTCTATAATTCACCCCTCCACTTT. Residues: CASSGGSGALYNSPLHF. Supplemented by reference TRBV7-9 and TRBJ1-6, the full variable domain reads DTGVSQNPRHKITKRGQNVTFRCDPISEHNRLYWYRQTLGQGPEFLTYFQNEAQLEKSRLLSDRFSAERPKGSFSTLEIQRTEQGDSAMYLCASSGGSGALYNSPLHFGNGTRLTVT.

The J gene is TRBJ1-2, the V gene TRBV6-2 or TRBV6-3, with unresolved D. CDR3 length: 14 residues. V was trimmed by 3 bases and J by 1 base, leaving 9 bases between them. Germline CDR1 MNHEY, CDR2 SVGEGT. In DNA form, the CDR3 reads TGTGCCAGCAGTTATGGAGGTCTTAACTATGGCTACACCTTC. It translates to CASSYGGLNYGYTF.

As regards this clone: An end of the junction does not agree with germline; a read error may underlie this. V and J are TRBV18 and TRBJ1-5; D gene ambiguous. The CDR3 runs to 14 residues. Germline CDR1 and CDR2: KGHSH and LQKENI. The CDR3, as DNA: TGTGCCAGCTCCCCACCTTCTCGGGGTCAGCCCCAGCATTTT. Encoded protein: CASSPPSRGQPQHF.

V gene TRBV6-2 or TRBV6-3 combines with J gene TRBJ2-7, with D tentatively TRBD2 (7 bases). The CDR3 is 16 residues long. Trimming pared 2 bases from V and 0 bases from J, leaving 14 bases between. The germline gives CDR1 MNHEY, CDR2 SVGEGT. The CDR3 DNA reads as TGTGCCAGCAGTTACCTGGGGGGCGGGGGCTCCTACGAGCAGTACTTC. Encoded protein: CASSYLGGGGSYEQYF.

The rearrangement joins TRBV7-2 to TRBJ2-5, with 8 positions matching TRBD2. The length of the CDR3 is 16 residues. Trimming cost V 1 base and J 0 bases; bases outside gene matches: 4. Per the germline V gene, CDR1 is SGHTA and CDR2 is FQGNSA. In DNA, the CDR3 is TGTGCCAGCAGCTTAGAGCTCGGGGGGGACCAAGAGACCCAGTACTTC. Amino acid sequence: CASSLELGGDQETQYF.

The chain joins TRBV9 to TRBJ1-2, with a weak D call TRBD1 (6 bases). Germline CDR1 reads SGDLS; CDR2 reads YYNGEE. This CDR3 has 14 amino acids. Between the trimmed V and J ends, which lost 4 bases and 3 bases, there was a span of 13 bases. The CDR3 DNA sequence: TGTGCCAGCAGCTCACAGGGACCGCACTATGGCTACACCTTC. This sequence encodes CASSSQGPHYGYTF.

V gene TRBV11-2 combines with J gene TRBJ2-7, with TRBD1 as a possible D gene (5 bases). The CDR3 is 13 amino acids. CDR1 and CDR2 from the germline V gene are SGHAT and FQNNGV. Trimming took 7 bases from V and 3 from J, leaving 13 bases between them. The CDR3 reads CASNPAGHYEQYF. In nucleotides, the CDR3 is TGTGCCAGCAACCCCGCAGGGCACTACGAGCAGTACTTC. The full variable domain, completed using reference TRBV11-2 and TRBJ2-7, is EAGVAQSPRYKIIEKRQSVAFWCNPISGHATLYWYQQILGQGPKLLIQFQNNGVVDDSQLPKDRFSAERLKGVDSTLKIQPAKLEDSAVYLCASNPAGHYEQYFGPGTRLTVT.

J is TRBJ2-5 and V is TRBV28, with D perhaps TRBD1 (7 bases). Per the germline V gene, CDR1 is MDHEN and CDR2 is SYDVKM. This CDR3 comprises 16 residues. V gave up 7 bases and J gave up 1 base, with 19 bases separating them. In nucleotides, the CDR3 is TGTGCCAGCACCCCTGCGGGGACAGTAGGCCAAGAGACCCAGTACTTC. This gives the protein CASTPAGTVGQETQYF.

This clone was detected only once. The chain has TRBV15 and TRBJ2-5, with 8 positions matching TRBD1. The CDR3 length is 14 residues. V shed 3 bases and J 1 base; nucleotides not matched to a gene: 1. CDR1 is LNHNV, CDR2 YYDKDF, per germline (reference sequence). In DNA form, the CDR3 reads TGTGCCACCAGCAGCAGGGGGCCCCAAGAGACCCAGTACTTC. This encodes CATSSRGPQETQYF.

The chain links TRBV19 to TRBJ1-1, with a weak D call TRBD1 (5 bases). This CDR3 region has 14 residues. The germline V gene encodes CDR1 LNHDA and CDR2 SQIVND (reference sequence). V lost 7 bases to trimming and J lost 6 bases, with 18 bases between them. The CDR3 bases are TGTGCCAGTAAGCGAGGGACTCCTTCGGCTGAAGCTTTCTTT. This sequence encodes CASKRGTPSAEAFF. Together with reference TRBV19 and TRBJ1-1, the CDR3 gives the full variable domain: DGGITQSPKYLFRKEGQNVTLSCEQNLNHDAMYWYRQDPGQGLRLIYYSQIVNDFQKGDIAEGYSVSREKKESFPLTVTSAQKNPTAFYLCASKRGTPSAEAFFGQGTRLTVV.

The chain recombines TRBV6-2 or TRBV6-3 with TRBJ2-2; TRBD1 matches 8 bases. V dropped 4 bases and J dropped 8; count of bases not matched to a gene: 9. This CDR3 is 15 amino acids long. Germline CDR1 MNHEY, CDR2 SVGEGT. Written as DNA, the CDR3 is TGTGCCAGCAGTTTTGGGACAGGTCCGTTAGGGGAGCTGTTTTTT. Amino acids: CASSFGTGPLGELFF.

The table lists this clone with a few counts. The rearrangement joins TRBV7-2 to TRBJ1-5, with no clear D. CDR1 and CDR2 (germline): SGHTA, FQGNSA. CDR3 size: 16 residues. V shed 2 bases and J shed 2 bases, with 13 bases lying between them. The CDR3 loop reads CASSLNNRLGNQPQHF. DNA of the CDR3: TGTGCCAGCAGCTTAAATAACCGGTTGGGCAATCAGCCCCAGCATTTT.

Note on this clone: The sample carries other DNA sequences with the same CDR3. The CDR3 sequence is CASSVTTNTGELFF. DNA of the CDR3: TGTGCCAGCAGCGTAACCACTAACACCGGGGAGCTGTTTTTT. The chain couples TRBV9 to TRBJ2-2; D gene unclear. V lost 1 base and J 2 bases, leaving 6 bases between the germline ends. Germline lookup yields CDR1 SGDLS and CDR2 YYNGEE. The CDR3 has 14 residues.

The CDR3 protein is CSVGDRDRAVGTF. CDR3 in DNA: TGCAGCGTGGGTGACCGGGACAGGGCCGTAGGTACCTTC. This sequence joins TRBV29-1 and TRBJ1-2; 9 positions match TRBD1. V lost 6 bases and J lost 14; bases outside the gene matches: 16. The germline gives CDR1 SQVTM, CDR2 ANQGSEA. The CDR3 contains 13 residues.

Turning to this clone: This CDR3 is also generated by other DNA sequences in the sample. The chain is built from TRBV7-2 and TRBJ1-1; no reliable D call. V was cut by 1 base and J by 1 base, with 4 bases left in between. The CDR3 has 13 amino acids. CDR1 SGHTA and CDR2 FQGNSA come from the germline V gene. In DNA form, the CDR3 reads TGTGCCAGCAGCTTAGAGAGGAACACTGAAGCTTTCTTT. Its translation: CASSLERNTEAFF.

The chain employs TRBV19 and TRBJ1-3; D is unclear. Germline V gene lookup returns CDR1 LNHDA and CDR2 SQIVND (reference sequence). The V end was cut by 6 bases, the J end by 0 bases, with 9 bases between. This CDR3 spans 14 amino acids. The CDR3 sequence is CASRRRGSGNTIYF. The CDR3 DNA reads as TGTGCCAGTAGGAGGCGTGGCTCTGGAAACACCATATATTTT.

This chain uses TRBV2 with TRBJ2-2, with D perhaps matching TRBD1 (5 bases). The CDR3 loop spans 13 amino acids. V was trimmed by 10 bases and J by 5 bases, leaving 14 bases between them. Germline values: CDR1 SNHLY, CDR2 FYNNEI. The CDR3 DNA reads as TGTGCCACCCCCTCAGGGCAGACCGGGGAGCTGTTTTTT. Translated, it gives CATPSGQTGELFF.

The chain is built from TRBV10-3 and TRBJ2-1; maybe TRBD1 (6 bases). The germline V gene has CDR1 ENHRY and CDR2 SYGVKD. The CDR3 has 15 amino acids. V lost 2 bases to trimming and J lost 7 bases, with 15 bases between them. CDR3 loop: CAISEPTGWLNEQFF. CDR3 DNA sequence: TGTGCCATCAGTGAGCCTACAGGGTGGTTGAATGAGCAGTTCTTC.